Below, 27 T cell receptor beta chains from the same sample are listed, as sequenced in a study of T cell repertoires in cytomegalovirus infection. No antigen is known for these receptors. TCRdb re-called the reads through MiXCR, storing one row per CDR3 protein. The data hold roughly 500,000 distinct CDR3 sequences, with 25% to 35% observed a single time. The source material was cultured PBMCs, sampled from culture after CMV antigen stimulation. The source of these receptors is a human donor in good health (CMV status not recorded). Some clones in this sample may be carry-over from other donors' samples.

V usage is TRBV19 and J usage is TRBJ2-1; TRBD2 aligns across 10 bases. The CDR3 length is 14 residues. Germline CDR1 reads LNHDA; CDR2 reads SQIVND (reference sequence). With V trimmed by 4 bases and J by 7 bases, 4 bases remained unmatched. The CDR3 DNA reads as TGTGCCAGTAGTAAGGTAGCGGGAGGAAATGAGCAGTTCTTC. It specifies CASSKVAGGNEQFF. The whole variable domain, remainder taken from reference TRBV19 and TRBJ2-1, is DGGITQSPKYLFRKEGQNVTLSCEQNLNHDAMYWYRQDPGQGLRLIYYSQIVNDFQKGDIAEGYSVSREKKESFPLTVTSAQKNPTAFYLCASSKVAGGNEQFFGPGTRLTVL.

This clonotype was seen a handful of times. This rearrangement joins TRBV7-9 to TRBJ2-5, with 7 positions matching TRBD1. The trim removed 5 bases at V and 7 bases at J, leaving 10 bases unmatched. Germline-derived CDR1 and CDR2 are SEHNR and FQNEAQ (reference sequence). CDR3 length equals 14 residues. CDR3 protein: CASSKGTVRGTQYF. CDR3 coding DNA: TGTGCCAGCAGCAAAGGGACAGTCCGAGGGACCCAGTACTTC.

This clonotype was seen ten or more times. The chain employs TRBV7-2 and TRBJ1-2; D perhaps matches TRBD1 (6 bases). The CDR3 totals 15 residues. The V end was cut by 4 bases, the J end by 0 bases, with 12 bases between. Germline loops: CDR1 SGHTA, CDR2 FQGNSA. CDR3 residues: CASSSNRAANYGYTF. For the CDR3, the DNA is TGTGCCAGCAGCTCGAACAGGGCTGCTAACTATGGCTACACCTTC.

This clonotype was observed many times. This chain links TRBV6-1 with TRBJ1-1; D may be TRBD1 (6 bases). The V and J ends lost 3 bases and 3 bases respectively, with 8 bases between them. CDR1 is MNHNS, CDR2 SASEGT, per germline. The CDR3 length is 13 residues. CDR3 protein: CASSDHRDTEAFF. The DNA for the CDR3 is TGTGCCAGCAGTGACCACAGGGACACTGAAGCTTTCTTT.

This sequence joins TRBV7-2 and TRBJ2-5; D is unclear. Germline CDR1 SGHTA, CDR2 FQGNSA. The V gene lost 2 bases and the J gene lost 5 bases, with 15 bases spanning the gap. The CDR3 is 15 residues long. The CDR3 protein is CASSLYPTQRETQYF. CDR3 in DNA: TGTGCCAGCAGCTTATATCCCACCCAGAGGGAGACCCAGTACTTC.

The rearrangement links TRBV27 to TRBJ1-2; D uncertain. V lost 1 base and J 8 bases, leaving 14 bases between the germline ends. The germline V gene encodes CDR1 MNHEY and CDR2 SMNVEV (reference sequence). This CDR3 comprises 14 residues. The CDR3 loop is CASSLFGRHIGYTF. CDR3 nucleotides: TGTGCCAGCAGTTTATTTGGCAGGCACATCGGCTACACCTTC.

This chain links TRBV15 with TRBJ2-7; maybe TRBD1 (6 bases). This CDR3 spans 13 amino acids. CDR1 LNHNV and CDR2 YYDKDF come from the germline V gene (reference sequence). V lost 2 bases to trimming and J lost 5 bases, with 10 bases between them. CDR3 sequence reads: CATSRQGYHEQYF. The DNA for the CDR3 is TGTGCCACCAGCAGACAGGGGTACCACGAGCAGTACTTC.

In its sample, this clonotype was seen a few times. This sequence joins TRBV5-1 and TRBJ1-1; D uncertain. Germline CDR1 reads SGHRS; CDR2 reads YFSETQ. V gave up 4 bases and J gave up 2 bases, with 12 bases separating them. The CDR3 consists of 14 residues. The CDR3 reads CASSMIKGNTEAFF. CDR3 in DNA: TGCGCCAGCAGCATGATCAAGGGAAACACTGAAGCTTTCTTT.

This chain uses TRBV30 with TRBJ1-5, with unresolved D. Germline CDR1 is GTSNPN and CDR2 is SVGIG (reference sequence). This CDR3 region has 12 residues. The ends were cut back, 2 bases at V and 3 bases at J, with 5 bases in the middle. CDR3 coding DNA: TGTGCCTGGAGTCGCCTCAATCAGCCCCAGCATTTT. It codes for CAWSRLNQPQHF.

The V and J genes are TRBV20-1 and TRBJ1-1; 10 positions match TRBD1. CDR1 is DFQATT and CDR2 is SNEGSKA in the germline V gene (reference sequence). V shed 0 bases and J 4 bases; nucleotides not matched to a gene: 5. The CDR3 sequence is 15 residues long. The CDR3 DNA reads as TGCAGTGCTAGAGATGTCGGGGACAGGGGCACTGAAGCTTTCTTT. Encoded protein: CSARDVGDRGTEAFF.

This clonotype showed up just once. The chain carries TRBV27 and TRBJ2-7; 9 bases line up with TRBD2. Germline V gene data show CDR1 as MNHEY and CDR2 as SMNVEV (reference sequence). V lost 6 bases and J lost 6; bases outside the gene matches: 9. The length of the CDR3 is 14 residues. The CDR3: CASRPPSGISEQYF. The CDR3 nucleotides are TGTGCCAGCAGACCACCTAGCGGGATTAGCGAGCAGTACTTC.

This CDR3 reads CASSVADLGGNTGELFF. The CDR3 nucleotides read TGTGCCAGCAGTGTAGCGGACCTGGGGGGAAACACCGGGGAGCTGTTTTTT. The chain couples TRBV25-1 to TRBJ2-2; tentative D call: TRBD2 (6 bases). The V gene lost 4 bases and the J gene lost 2 bases, with 17 bases spanning the gap. The CDR3 covers 17 residues. In germline, CDR1 is MGHDK, CDR2 SYGVNS.

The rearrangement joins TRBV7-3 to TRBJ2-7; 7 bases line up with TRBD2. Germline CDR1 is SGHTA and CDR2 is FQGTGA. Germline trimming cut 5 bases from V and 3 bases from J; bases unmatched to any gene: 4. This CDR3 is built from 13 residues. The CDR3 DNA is TGTGCCAGCAGCCCTCGGGGGGACTACGAGCAGTACGTC. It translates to CASSPRGDYEQYV.

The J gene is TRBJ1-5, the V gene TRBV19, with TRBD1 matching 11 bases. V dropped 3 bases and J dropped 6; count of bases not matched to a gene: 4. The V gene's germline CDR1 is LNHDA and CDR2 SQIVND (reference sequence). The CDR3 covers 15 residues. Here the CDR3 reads CASSMRDRGTQPQHF. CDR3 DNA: TGTGCCAGTAGTATGCGGGACAGGGGGACTCAGCCCCAGCATTTT. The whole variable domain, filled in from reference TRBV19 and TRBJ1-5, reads DGGITQSPKYLFRKEGQNVTLSCEQNLNHDAMYWYRQDPGQGLRLIYYSQIVNDFQKGDIAEGYSVSREKKESFPLTVTSAQKNPTAFYLCASSMRDRGTQPQHFGDGTRLSIL.

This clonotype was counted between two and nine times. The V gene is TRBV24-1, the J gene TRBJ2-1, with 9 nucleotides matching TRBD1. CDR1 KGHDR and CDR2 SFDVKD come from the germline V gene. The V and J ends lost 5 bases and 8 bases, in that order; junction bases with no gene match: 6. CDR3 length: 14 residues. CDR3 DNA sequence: TGTGCCACCAGTGTCTCACAGGGGGCACATGAGCAGTTCTTC. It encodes CATSVSQGAHEQFF.

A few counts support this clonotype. CDR3 nucleotides: TGTGCCAGCAGTGAACTAGCGGGGAAGGGGCCCAATGAGCAGTTCTTC. Translating it yields CASSELAGKGPNEQFF. The V and J genes are TRBV6-1 and TRBJ2-1; 9 nucleotides agree with TRBD2. Germline CDR1 and CDR2: MNHNS and SASEGT. Unmatched junction bases numbered 8, after V lost 2 bases and J lost 6 bases. CDR3 length: 16 residues.

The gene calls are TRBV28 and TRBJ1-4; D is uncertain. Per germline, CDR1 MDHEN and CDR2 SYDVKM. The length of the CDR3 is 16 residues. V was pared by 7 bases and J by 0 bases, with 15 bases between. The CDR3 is CASTGSQAATNEKLFF. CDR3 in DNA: TGTGCCAGCACCGGTAGCCAGGCGGCAACTAATGAAAAACTGTTTTTT.

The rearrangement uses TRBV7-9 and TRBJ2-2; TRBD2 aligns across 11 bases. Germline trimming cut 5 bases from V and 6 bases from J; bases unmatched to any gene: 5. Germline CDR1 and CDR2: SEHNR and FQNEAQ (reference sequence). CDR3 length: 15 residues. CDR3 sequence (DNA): TGTGCCAGCAGCCCAACTAGCGGGAGCGCCGGGGAGCTGTTTTTT. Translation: CASSPTSGSAGELFF.

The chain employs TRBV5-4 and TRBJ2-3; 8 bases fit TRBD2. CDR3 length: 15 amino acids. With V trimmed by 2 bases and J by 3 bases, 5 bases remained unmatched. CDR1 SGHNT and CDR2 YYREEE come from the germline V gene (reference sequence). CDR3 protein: CASSLAGVVTDTQYF. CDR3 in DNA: TGTGCCAGCAGCTTAGCGGGAGTGGTAACAGATACGCAGTATTTT. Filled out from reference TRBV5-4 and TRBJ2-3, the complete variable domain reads ETGVTQSPTHLIKTRGQQVTLRCSSQSGHNTVSWYQQALGQGPQFIFQYYREEENGRGNFPPRFSGLQFPNYSSELNVNALELDDSALYLCASSLAGVVTDTQYFGPGTRLTVL.

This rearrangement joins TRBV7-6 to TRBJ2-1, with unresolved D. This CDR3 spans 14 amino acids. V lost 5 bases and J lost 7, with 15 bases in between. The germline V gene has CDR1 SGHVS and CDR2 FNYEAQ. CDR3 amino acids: CASSGALVGNEQFF. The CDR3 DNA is TGTGCCAGCAGCGGAGCGTTGGTAGGGAATGAGCAGTTCTTC.

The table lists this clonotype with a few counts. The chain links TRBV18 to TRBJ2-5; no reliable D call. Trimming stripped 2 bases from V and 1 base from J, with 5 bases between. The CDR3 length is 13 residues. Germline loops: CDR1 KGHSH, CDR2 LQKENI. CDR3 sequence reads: CASSPTFQETQYF. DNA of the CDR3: TGTGCCAGCTCACCAACCTTCCAAGAGACCCAGTACTTC.

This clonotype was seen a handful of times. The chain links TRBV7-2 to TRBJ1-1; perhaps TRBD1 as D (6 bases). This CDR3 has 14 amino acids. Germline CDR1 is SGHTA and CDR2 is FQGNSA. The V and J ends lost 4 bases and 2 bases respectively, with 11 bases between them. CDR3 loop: CASSSQGFNTEAFF. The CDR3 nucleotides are TGTGCCAGCAGCTCGCAGGGGTTCAACACTGAAGCTTTCTTT.

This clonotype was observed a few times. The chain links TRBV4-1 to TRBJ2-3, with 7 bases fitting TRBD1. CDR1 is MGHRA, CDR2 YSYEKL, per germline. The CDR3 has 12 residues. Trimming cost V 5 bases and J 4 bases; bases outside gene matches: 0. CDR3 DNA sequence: TGCGCCAGCAGCGACAGGGCAGATACGCAGTATTTT. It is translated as CASSDRADTQYF.

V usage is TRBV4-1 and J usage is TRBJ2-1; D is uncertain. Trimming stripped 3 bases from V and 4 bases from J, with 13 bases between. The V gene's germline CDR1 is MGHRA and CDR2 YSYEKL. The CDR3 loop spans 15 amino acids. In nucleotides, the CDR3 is TGCGCCAGCAGCCAGCCTTCAGTTGGTTACAATGAGCAGTTCTTC. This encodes CASSQPSVGYNEQFF.

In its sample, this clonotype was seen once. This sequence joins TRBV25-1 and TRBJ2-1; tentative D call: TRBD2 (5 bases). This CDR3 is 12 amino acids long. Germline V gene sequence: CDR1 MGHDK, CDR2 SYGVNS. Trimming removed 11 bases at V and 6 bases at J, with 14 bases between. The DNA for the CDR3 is TGTGCCGGCTCCGAGGGCCCCAATGAGCAGTTCTTC. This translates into CAGSEGPNEQFF.

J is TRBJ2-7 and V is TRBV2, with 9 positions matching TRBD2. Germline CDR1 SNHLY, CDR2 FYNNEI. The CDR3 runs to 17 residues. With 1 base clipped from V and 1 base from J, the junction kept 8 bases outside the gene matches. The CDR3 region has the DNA TGTGCCAGCAGTGAAGAAACGAAGGGACTAGCATCCTACGAGCAGTACGTC. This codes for CASSEETKGLASYEQYV.

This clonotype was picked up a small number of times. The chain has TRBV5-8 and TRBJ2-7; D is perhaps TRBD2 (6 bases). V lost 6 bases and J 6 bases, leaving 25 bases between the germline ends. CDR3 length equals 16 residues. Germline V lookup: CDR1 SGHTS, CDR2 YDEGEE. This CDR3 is CASTSGSFVGGGEQYV. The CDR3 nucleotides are TGTGCCAGCACCTCCGGAAGTTTTGTCGGGGGAGGCGAGCAGTACGTC.